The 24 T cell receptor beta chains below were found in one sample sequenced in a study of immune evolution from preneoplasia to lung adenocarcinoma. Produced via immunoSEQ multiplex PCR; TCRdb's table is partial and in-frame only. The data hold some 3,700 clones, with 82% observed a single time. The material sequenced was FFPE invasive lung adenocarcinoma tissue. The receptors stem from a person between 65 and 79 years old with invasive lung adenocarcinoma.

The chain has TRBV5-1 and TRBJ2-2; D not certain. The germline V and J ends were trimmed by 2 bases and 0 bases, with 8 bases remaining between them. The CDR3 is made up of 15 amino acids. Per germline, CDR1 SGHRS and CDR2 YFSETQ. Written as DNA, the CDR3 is TGCGCCAGCAGCTTAGCCATATCGAACACCGGGGAGCTGTTTTTT. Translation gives CASSLAISNTGELFF. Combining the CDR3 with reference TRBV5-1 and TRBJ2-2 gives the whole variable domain KAGVTQTPRYLIKTRGQQVTLSCSPISGHRSVSWYQQTPGQGLQFLFEYFSETQRNKGNFPGRFSGRQFSNSRSEMNVSTLELGDSALYLCASSLAISNTGELFFGEGSRLTVL.

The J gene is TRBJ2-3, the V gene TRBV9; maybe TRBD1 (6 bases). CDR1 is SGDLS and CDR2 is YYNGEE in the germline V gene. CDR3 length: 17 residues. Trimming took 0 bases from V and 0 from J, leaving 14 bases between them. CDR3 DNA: TGTGCCAGCAGCGTAGAAGGAACAGGGCCAAGCACAGATACGCAGTATTTT. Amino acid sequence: CASSVEGTGPSTDTQYF. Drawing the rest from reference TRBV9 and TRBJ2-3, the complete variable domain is DSGVTQTPKHLITATGQRVTLRCSPRSGDLSVYWYQQSLDQGLQFLIQYYNGEERAKGNILERFSAQQFPDLHSELNLSSLELGDSALYFCASSVEGTGPSTDTQYFGPGTRLTVL.

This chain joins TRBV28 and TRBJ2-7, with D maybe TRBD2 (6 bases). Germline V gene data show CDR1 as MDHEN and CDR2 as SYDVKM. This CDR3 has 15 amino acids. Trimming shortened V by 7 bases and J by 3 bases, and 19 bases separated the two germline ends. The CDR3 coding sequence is TGTGCCAGCACTACTGGCGGAGGGCCTGTCTACGAGCAGTACTTC. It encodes CASTTGGGPVYEQYF.

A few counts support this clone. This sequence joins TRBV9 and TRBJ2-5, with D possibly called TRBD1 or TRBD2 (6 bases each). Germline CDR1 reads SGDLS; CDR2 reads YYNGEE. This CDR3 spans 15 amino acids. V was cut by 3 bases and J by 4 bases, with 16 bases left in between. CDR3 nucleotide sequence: TGTGCCAGCAGCGGCGGGACATTGGGGGCAGAGACCCAGTACTTC. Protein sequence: CASSGGTLGAETQYF.

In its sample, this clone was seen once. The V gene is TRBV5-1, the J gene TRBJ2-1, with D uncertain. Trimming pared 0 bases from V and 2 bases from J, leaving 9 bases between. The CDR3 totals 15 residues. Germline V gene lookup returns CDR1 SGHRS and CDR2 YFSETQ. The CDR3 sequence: CASSLVNRAYNEQFF. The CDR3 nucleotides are TGCGCCAGCAGCTTGGTTAATCGGGCCTACAATGAGCAGTTCTTC.

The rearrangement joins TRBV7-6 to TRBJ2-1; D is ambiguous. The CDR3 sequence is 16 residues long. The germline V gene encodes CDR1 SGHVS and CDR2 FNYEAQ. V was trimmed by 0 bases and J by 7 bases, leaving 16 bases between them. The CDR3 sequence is CASSLALAAKQNEQFF. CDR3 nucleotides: TGTGCCAGCAGCTTAGCTTTGGCCGCTAAGCAAAATGAGCAGTTCTTC. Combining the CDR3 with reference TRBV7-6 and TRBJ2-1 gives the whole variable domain GAGVSQSPRYKVTKRGQDVALRCDPISGHVSLYWYRQALGQGPEFLTYFNYEAQQDKSGLPNDRFSAERPEGSISTLTIQRTEQRDSAMYRCASSLALAAKQNEQFFGPGTRLTVL.

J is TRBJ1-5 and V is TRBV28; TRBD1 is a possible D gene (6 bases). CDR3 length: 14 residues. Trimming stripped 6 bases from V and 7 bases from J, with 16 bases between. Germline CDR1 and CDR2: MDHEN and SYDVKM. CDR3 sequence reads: CASSPSGRGQPQHF. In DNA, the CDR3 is TGTGCCAGCAGCCCGTCGGGAAGGGGGCAGCCCCAGCATTTT.

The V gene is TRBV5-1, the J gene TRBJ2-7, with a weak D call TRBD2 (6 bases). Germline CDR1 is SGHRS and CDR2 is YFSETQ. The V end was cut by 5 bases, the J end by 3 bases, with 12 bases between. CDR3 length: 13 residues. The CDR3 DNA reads TGCGCCAGCAGGGAGGGTAGCGGCTACGAGCAGTACTTC. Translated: CASREGSGYEQYF.

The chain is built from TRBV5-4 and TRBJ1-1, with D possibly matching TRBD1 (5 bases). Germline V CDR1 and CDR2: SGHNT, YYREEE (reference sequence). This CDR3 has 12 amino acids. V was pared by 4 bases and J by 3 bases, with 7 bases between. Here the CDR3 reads CASSEGDTEAFF. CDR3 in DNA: TGTGCCAGCAGCGAAGGGGACACTGAAGCTTTCTTT. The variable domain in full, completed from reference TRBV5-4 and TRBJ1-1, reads ETGVTQSPTHLIKTRGQQVTLRCSSQSGHNTVSWYQQALGQGPQFIFQYYREEENGRGNFPPRFSGLQFPNYSSELNVNALELDDSALYLCASSEGDTEAFFGQGTRLTVV.

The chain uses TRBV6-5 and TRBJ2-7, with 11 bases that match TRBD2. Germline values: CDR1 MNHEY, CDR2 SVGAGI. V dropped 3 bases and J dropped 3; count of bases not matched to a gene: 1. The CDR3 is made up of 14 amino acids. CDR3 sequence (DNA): TGTGCCAGCAGTTATAGCGGGAGGGGCTACGAGCAGTACTTC. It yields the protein CASSYSGRGYEQYF.

The CDR3 nucleotides read TGTGCCAGTAGTATATGGAAAGGGGCTGGGGCCAACGTCCTGACTTTC. Its translation is CASSIWKGAGANVLTF. V gene TRBV19 combines with J gene TRBJ2-6; a weak D match, TRBD1 (5 bases). The CDR3 has 16 residues. Germline lookup yields CDR1 LNHDA and CDR2 SQIVND (reference sequence). Trimming removed 2 bases at V and 2 bases at J, with 10 bases between. The entire variable domain, with the rest obtained from reference TRBV19 and TRBJ2-6, is as follows: DGGITQSPKYLFRKEGQNVTLSCEQNLNHDAMYWYRQDPGQGLRLIYYSQIVNDFQKGDIAEGYSVSREKKESFPLTVTSAQKNPTAFYLCASSIWKGAGANVLTFGAGSRLTVL.

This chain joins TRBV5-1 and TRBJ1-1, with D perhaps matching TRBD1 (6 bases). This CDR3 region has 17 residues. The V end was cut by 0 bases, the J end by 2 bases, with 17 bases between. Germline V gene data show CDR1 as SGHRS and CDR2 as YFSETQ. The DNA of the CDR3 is TGCGCCAGCAGCTTGGATTCCCCAGGGGCCACAAACACTGAAGCTTTCTTT. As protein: CASSLDSPGATNTEAFF.

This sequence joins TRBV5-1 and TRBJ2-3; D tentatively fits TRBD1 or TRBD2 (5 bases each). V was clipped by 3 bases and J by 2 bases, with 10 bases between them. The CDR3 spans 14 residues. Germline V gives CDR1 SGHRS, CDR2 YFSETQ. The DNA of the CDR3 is TGCGCCAGCAGCTCGGGACGTTACACAGATACGCAGTATTTT. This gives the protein CASSSGRYTDTQYF.

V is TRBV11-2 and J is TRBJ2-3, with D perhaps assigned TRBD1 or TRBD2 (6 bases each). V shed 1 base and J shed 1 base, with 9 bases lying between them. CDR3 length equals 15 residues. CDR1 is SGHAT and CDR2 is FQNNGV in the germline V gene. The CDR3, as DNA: TGTGCCAGCAGCTTAGGGGGGGCTGGCACAGATACGCAGTATTTT. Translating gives CASSLGGAGTDTQYF.

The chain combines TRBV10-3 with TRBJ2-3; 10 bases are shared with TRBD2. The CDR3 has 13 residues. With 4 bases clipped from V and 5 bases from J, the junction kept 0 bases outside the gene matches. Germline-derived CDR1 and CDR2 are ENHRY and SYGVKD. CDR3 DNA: TGTGCCATCAGTGGGACTAGCGGAGATACGCAGTATTTT. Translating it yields CAISGTSGDTQYF.

For the CDR3, the DNA is TGCGCCAGCAGCCAAGGACCAGCCCTCTATGGCTACACCTTC. This translates into CASSQGPALYGYTF. The V and J genes are TRBV4-1 and TRBJ1-2; no reliable D call. Trimming removed 1 base at V and 4 bases at J, with 10 bases between. The CDR3 loop spans 14 amino acids. In germline, CDR1 is MGHRA, CDR2 YSYEKL.

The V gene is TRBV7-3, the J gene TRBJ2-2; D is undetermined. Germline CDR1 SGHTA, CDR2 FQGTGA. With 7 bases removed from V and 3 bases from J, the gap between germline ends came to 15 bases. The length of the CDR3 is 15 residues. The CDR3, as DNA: TGTGCCAGCACGCTGAACAGCGCGGACACCGGGGAGCTGTTTTTT. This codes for CASTLNSADTGELFF.

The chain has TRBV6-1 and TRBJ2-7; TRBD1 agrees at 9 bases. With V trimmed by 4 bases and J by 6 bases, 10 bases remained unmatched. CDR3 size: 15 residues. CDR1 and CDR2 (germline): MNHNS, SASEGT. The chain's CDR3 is CASSGGTGSYREQYF. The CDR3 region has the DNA TGTGCCAGCAGTGGGGGGACAGGGAGTTACCGCGAGCAGTACTTC.

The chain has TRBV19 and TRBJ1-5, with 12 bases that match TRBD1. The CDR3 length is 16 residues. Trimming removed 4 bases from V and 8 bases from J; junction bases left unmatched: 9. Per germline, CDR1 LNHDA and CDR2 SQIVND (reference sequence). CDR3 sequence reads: CASSRSPGQGAKPQHF. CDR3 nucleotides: TGTGCCAGTAGTAGGTCTCCGGGACAGGGGGCGAAGCCCCAGCATTTT.

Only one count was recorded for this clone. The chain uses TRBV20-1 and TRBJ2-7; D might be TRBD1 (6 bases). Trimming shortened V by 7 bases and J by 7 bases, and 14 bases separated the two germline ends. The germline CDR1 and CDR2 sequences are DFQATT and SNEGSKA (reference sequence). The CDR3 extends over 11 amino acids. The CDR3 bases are TGCAGTGTCTCAGGGGCCTCTGAGCAGTACTTC. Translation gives CSVSGASEQYF.

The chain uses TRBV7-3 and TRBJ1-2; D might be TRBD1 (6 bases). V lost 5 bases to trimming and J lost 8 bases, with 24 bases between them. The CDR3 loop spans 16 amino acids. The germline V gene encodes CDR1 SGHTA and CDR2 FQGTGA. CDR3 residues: CASSVSTGVDSGGYTF. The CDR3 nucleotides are TGTGCCAGCAGCGTATCGACAGGCGTTGATTCGGGGGGCTACACCTTC.

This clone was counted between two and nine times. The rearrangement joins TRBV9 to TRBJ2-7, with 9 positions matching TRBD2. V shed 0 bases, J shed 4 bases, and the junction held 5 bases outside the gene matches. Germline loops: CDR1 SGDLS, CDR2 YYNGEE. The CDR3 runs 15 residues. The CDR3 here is CASSVEASGMYEQYF. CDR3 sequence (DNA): TGTGCCAGCAGCGTAGAGGCTAGCGGGATGTACGAGCAGTACTTC.

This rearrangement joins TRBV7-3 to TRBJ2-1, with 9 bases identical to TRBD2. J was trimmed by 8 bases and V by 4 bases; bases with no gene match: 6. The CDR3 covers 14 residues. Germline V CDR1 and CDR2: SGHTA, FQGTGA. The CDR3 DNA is TGTGCCAGCAGCTCCGGGACTAGCAACCATGAGCAGTTCTTC. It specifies CASSSGTSNHEQFF.

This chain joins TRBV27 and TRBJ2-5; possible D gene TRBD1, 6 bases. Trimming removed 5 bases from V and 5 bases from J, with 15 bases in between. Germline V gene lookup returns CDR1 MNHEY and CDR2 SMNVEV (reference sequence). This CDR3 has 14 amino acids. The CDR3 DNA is TGTGCCAGCAGTGGTAGCGAGAGGGGGGAGACCCAGTACTTC. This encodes CASSGSERGETQYF.